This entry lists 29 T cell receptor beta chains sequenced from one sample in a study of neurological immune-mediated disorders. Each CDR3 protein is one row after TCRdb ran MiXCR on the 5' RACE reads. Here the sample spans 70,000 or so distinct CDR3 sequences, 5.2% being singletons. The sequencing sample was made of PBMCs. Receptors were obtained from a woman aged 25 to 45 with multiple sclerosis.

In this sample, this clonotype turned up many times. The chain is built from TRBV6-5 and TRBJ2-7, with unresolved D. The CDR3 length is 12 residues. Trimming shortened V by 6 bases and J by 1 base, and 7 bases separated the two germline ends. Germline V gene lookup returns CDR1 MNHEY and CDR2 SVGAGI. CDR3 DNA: TGTGCCAGCAGGAGTAGTTCCTACGAGCAGTACTTC. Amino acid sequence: CASRSSSYEQYF.

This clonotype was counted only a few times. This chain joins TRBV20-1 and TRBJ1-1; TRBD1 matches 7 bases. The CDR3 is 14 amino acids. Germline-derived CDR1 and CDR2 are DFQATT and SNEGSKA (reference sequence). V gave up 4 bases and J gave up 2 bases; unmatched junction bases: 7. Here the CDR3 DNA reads TGCAGTGCTACCCCGACAGGGCGAAACACTGAAGCTTTCTTT. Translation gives CSATPTGRNTEAFF.

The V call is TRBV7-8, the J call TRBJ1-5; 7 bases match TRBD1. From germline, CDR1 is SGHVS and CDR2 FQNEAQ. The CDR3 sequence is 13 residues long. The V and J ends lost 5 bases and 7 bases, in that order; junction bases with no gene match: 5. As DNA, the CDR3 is TGTGCCAGCAGCCCAGGGGGAGGGCAGCCCCAGCATTTT. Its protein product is CASSPGGGQPQHF.

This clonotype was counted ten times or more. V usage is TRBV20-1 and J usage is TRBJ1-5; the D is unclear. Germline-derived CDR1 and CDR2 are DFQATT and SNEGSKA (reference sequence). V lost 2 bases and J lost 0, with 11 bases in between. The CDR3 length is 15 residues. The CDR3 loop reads CSARMAGDSNQPQHF. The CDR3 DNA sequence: TGCAGTGCTAGAATGGCGGGAGATAGCAATCAGCCCCAGCATTTT.

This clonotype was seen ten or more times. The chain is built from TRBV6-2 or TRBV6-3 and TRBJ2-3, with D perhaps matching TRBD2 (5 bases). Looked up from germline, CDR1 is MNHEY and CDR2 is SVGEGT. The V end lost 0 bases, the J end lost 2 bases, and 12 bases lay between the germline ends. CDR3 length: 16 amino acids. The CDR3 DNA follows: TGTGCCAGCAGTTACTCGGAGGACTTCCCCACAGATACGCAGTATTTT. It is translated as CASSYSEDFPTDTQYF.

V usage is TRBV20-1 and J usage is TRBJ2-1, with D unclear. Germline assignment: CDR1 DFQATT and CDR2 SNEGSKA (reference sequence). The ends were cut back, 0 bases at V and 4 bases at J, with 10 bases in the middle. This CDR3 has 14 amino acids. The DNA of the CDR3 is TGCAGTGCTAGAGAGGGTTCGCGTTACAATGAGCAGTTCTTC. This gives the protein CSAREGSRYNEQFF.

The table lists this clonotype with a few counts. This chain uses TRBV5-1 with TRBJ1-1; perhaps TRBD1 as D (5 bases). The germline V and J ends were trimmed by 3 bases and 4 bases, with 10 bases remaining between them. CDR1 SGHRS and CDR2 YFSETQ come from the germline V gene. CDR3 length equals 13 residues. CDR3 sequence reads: CASSYDSSTEAFF. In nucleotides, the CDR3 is TGCGCCAGCAGCTACGACAGTAGCACTGAAGCTTTCTTT.

CDR3 in DNA: TGTGCCATCAGTGACCACTCAGGGGCAGAGACCCAGTACTTC. Encoded protein: CAISDHSGAETQYF. V is TRBV10-3 and J is TRBJ2-5; D possibly corresponds to TRBD1 (6 bases). The germline CDR1 and CDR2 sequences are ENHRY and SYGVKD. The CDR3 length is 14 residues. V was cut by 3 bases and J by 4 bases, with 12 bases left in between.

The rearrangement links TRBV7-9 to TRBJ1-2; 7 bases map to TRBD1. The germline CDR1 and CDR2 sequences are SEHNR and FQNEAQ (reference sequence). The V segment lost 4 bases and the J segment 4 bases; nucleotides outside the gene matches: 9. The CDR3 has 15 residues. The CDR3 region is CASSYQGVKGYGYTF. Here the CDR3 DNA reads TGTGCCAGCAGCTATCAGGGGGTAAAGGGCTATGGCTACACCTTC.

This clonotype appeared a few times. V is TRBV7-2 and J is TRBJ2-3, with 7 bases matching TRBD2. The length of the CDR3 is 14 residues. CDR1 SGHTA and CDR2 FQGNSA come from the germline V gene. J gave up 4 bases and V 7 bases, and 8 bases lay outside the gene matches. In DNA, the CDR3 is TGTGCCAGCACCGAAGGGAGGGGAGCAGATACGCAGTATTTT. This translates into CASTEGRGADTQYF.

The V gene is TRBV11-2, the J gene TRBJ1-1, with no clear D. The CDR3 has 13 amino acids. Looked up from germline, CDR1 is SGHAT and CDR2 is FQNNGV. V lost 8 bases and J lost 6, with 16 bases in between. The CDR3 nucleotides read TGTGCCAGCGCCTCCCTCCAGCCTCCTGAAGCTTTCTTT. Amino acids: CASASLQPPEAFF.

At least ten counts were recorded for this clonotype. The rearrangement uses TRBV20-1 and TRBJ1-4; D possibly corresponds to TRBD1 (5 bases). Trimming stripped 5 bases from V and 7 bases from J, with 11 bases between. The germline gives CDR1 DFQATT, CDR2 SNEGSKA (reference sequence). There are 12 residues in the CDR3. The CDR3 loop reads CSAYGGVEKLFF. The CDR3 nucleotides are TGCAGTGCTTATGGGGGAGTTGAAAAACTGTTTTTT.

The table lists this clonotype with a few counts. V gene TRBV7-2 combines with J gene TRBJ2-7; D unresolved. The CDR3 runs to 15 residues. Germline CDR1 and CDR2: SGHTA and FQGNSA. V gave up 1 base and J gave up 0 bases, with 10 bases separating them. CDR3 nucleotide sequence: TGTGCCAGCAGCTTAGAGGCGTTCGCCTCCTACGAGCAGTACTTC. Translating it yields CASSLEAFASYEQYF.

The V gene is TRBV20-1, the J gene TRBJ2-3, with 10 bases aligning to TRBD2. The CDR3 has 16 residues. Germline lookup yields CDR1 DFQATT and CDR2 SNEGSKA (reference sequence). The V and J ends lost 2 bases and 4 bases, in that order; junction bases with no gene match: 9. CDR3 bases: TGCAGTGCTAGACTAGCGGGGGCTCTGTTGGCAGATACGCAGTATTTT. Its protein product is CSARLAGALLADTQYF.

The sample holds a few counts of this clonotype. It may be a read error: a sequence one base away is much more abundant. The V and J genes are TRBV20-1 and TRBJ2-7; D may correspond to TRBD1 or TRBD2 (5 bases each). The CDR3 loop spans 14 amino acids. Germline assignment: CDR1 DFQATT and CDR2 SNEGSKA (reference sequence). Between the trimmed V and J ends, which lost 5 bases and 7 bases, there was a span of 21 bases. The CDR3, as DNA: TGCAGTGCTTCCCCGGGAAAGGGGTTGGGGGAGCAGTACTTC. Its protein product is CSASPGKGLGEQYF.

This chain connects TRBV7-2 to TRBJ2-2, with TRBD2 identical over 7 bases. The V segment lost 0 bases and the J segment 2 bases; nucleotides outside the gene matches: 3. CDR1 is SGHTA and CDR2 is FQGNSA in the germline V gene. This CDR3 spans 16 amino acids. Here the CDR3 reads CASSLAGGGNTGELFF. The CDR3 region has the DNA TGTGCCAGCAGCTTAGCAGGCGGGGGTAACACCGGGGAGCTGTTTTTT.

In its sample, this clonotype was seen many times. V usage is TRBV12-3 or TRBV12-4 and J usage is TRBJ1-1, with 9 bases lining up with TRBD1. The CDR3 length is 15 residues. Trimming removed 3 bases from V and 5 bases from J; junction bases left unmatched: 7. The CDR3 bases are TGTGCCAGCAGTTTGCTGACAGGGGGTTTGACTGAAGCTTTCTTT. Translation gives CASSLLTGGLTEAFF.

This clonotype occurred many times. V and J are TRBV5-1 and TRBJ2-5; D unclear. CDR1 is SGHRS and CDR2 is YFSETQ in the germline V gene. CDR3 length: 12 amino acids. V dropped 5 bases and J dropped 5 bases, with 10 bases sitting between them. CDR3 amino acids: CASSQDLETQYF. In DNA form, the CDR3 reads TGCGCCAGCAGTCAAGACCTTGAGACCCAGTACTTC.

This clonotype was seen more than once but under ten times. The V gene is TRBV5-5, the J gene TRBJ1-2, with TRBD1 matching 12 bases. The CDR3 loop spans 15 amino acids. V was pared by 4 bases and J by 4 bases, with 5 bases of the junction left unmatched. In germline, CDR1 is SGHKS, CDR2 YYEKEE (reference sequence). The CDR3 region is CASSEGTGGFYGYTF. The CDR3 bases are TGTGCCAGCAGCGAAGGGACAGGGGGCTTCTATGGCTACACCTTC.

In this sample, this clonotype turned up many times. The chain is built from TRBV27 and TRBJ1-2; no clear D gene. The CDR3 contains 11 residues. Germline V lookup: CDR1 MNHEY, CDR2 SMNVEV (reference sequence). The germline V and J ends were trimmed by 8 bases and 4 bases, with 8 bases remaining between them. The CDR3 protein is CASGGIYGYTF. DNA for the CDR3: TGTGCCAGCGGCGGAATCTATGGCTACACCTTC.

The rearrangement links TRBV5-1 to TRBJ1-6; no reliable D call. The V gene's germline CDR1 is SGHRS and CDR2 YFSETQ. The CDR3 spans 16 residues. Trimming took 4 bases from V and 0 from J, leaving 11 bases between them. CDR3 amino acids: CASSGDLPSYNSPLHF. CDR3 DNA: TGCGCCAGCAGCGGTGATTTGCCCTCCTATAATTCACCCCTCCACTTT.

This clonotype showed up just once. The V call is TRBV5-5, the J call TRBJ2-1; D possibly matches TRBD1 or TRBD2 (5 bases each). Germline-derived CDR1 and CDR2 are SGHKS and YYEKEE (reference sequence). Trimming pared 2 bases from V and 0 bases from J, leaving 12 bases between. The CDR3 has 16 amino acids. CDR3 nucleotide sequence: TGTGCCAGCAGCTTCCTGGGACCGAGCTCCTACAATGAGCAGTTCTTC. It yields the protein CASSFLGPSSYNEQFF.

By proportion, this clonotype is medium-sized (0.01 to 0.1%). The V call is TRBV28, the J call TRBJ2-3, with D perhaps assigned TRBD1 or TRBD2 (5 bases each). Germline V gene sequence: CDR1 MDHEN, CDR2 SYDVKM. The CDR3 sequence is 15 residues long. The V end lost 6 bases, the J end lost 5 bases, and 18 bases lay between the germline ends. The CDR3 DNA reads TGTGCCAGCAGCCCAGCCGGGGCAGGAGGAGATACGCAGTATTTT. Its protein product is CASSPAGAGGDTQYF.

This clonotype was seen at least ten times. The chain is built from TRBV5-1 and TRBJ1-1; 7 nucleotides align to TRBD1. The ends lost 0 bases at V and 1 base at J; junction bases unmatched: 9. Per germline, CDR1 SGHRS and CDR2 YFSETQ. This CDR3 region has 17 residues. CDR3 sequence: CASSLDSPGQANTEAFF. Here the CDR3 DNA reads TGCGCCAGCAGCTTGGACAGCCCAGGACAGGCGAACACTGAAGCTTTCTTT.

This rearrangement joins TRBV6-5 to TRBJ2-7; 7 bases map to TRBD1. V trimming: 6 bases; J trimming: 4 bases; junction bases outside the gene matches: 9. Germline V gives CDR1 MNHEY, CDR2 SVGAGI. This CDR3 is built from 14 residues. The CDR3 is CASSNDRVVYEQYF. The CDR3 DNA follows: TGTGCCAGCAGCAACGACAGGGTGGTGTACGAGCAGTACTTC.

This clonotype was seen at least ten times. The CDR3 is CASSLTFSYEQYF. CDR3 sequence (DNA): TGTGCCAGCAGTCTCACCTTCTCCTACGAGCAGTACTTC. The chain carries TRBV28 and TRBJ2-7; no definite D call. Deletions cut 5 bases from V and 0 bases from J, with 8 bases between. Germline CDR1 and CDR2: MDHEN and SYDVKM. The CDR3 spans 13 residues.

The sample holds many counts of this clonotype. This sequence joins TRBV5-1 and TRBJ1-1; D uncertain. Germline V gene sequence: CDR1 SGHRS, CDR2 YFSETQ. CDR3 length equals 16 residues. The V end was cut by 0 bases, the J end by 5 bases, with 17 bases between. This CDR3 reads CASSLAGSSGGTEAFF. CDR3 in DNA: TGCGCCAGCAGCTTGGCCGGGTCGTCGGGAGGAACTGAAGCTTTCTTT.

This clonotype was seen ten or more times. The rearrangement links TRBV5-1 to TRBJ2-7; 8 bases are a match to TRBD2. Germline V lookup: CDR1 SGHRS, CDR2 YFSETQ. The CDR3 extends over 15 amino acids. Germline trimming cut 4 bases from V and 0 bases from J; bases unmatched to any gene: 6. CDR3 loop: CASSPGRGSSYEQYF. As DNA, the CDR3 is TGCGCCAGCAGCCCCGGGAGGGGGAGCTCCTACGAGCAGTACTTC.

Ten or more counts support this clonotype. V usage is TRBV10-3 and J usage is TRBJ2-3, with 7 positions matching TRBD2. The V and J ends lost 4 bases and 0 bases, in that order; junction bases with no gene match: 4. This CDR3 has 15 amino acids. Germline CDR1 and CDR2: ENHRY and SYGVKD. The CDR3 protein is CAISGGGSSTDTQYF. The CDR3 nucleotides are TGTGCCATCAGTGGGGGAGGGTCTAGCACAGATACGCAGTATTTT.